This T cell receptor (beta chain) is from a study of Tregs in tolerant kidney transplant recipients (dated by TCRdb to between 2018 and 2021). Turning to the overall study: Transplants used related donors with nonmyeloablative bone marrow transplantation; mixed chimerism was transient in the human trials. The study used TCRbeta sequencing to identify donor-specific regulatory T cells before combined kidney and bone marrow transplantation, then tracked those cells after transplant.

Read against the paper, the sample's time point label means: blood sample drawn before combined kidney and bone marrow transplant. Unstimulated Tregs (CD4+CD25+CD127-), CD4+ non-Tregs (CD4+CD25-), CD4 and CD8 cells were FACS-sorted from thawed PBMCs. Patients were 4 combined kidney and bone marrow transplant recipients from the ITN036ST trial, and only these trial subjects had samples available. Healthy control blood was processed to PBMCs with a Ficoll density gradient and then cryopreserved, whereas patient PBMCs were collected both before and after transplant. With respect to this clone: No cognate antigen has been identified for it. The sample holds no much larger clone one base away, and base qualities are not on file.

Results and caveats for the whole study, not just this receptor: PCR primers changed over time for some patients, so nucleotide-level comparison across those patients' samples was not possible. Donor-specific Treg expansion exceeded global Treg expansion in tolerant patients, suggesting antigen-driven rather than nonspecific expansion. Biological reproducibility was not directly assessed, although technical replication error appeared to be minimal. Expanding Tregs with activated donor B cells appeared to identify the most biologically relevant and donor-specific TCRbeta repertoire. Because the study included only a small number of patients, the results must be confirmed in larger populations and under other immunosuppression protocols.

CDR1 is given as SGHVS and CDR2 as FQNEAQ, both from the germline V gene. The CDR3 runs 16 amino acids, cysteine and phenylalanine included. The entry retains the CDR3 DNA only, 48 bases that are in frame from base 1. Trimming accounts for 4 bases at V and 3 bases at J, while the number of junction bases matched to no gene is 5. For TCRbeta CDR3 sequencing, genomic DNA from the sorted cells was extracted using the QIAGEN DNeasy Blood and Tissue Kit. High-throughput TCRbeta CDR3 sequencing, which included PCR amplification with bias correction and internal controls, was done commercially through immunoSEQ. Turning to the authors' computational methods: Unique productive TCRbeta sequences were defined by CDR3 nucleotide sequence when primers matched and otherwise by CDR3 amino acid sequence together with Vbeta and Jbeta genes. Sorting error was corrected by removing sequences shared between sorted populations at a frequency ratio of 2:1 or less, and the remaining shared sequences were assigned to the higher population. A sequence was defined as donor-reactive if the sequence was expanded at least 5-fold in CFSE-low cells compared with unstimulated cells and had a frequency of at least 0.01% in CFSE-low cells. Jensen-Shannon divergence, calculated on the top 100 TCRbeta sequences ranked by frequency, was used to quantify repertoire divergence. For any sample with multiple sequencing runs, sorting error was corrected in each run separately before the runs were pooled. What TCRdb holds here is the immuneACCESS table cut down to in-frame rearrangements. Part of the clones is not present; checked against another copy, under half of the missing clones reflect an unresolved V gene, and the others are unexplained. V and J calls and clone size are copied from that table; D and trimming were computed from the DNA. Within this sample are 90,000 to 120,000 clones, with 90% of them counted one time only. Of the sample, approximately 0.35% is held by the ten largest clones.

The sequenced sample was CD4+ T cells from blood, obtained before the transplant. The sequence links TRBV7-8 to TRBJ2-1; 11 central nucleotides agree with TRBD2. The origin of this receptor is a human donor who received a combined kidney and bone marrow transplant. In nucleotides, the sequence is TGTGCCAGCAGCTCACTTAGCGGGGGGGACTACAATGAGCAGTTCTTC. This codes for CASSSLSGGDYNEQFF.